Below, 16 T cell receptor beta chains from the same sample are listed, as sequenced in a study of technical replicates of blood from several donors. TCRdb keeps only in-frame clones here, not all; method: immunoSEQ multiplex PCR. Counted here are 100,000 or so clones, 96% occurring once; the ten biggest clones make up roughly 0.21%. Sequenced material: T cells isolated from PBMCs. The receptors originated from a human donor in good health.

This clone showed up just a few times. This sequence joins TRBV5-3 and TRBJ1-2, with D maybe TRBD1 (6 bases). TRBV5-3 is an open reading frame, and its role is uncertain. The CDR3 length is 11 residues. V gave up 5 bases and J gave up 8 bases, with 10 bases separating them. DNA for the CDR3: TGTGCCAGAAGTAGGGGGTACGGCTACACCTTC. Its protein product is CARSRGYGYTF.

This chain connects TRBV7-9 to TRBJ2-1, with 10 positions matching TRBD1. Germline lookup yields CDR1 SEHNR and CDR2 FQNEAQ (reference sequence). The J segment lost 9 bases and the V segment lost 3 bases, leaving 5 bases of the junction unmatched. The CDR3 contains 14 residues. In nucleotides, the CDR3 is TGTGCCAGCAGCTTCCCTGGACAGGGGGGTGAGCAGTTCTTC. Translation: CASSFPGQGGEQFF.

This clone was observed once. DNA of the CDR3: TGTGCCAGCAGTTTATCCGGGACAGGGAGTACTGAAGCTTTCTTT. It codes for CASSLSGTGSTEAFF. V gene TRBV27 combines with J gene TRBJ1-1, with 9 positions matching TRBD1. With V trimmed by 0 bases and J by 5 bases, 4 bases remained unmatched. This CDR3 comprises 15 residues. Germline V gene sequence: CDR1 MNHEY, CDR2 SMNVEV (reference sequence).

The chain joins TRBV19 to TRBJ2-3, with 7 bases matching TRBD2. Germline CDR1 LNHDA, CDR2 SQIVND (reference sequence). CDR3 length equals 14 residues. After removal of 7 bases from V and 4 bases from J, the junction contained 8 bases not matched to a gene. The CDR3 reads CASTPAGVPDTQYF. The CDR3 bases are TGTGCCAGTACACCGGCGGGAGTTCCAGATACGCAGTATTTT.

This clone appeared a single time. This sequence joins TRBV19 and TRBJ2-1, with TRBD2 matching over 11 bases. The CDR3 totals 15 residues. Trimming took 4 bases from V and 7 from J; bases not matched to a gene: 6. The germline V gene encodes CDR1 LNHDA and CDR2 SQIVND (reference sequence). The CDR3 sequence: CASSTLAGGLNEQFF. In nucleotides, the CDR3 is TGTGCCAGTAGTACCTTAGCGGGGGGGCTGAATGAGCAGTTCTTC.

V usage is TRBV10-1 and J usage is TRBJ2-2, with D possibly TRBD1 on 6 matching bases. Per the germline V gene, CDR1 is WNHNN and CDR2 is SYGVQD (reference sequence). This CDR3 has 14 amino acids. The V end lost 5 bases, the J end lost 5 bases, and 12 bases lay between the germline ends. The CDR3 DNA sequence: TGCGCCAGCAGTCCCAGGGGTGGGACCGGGGAGCTGTTTTTT. Its translation is CASSPRGGTGELFF.

This clone has more than one count but fewer than ten. The gene calls are TRBV30 and TRBJ1-6, with D maybe TRBD1 (6 bases). Germline V gene data show CDR1 as GTSNPN and CDR2 as SVGIG (reference sequence). The CDR3 is 17 amino acids. V was clipped by 8 bases and J by 1 base, with 21 bases between them. DNA of the CDR3: TGTGCCCTTCGGGGGGGGCTTGGAGGGTCCTATAATTCACCCCTCCACTTT. It codes for CALRGGLGGSYNSPLHF.

The chain joins TRBV7-6 to TRBJ2-2, with 7 bases identical to TRBD1. Per the germline V gene, CDR1 is SGHVS and CDR2 is FNYEAQ. The CDR3 length is 15 residues. V lost 2 bases, J lost 7 bases, and 7 bases stayed unmatched. CDR3: CASSLTMAGGGELFF. In DNA form, the CDR3 reads TGTGCCAGCAGCTTAACCATGGCAGGGGGCGGGGAGCTGTTTTTT.

The CDR3 bases are TGTGCCAGCAGCCAGGATAGGACTAGCAGAACCGGGGAGCTGTTTTTT. It is translated as CASSQDRTSRTGELFF. The V gene is TRBV4-2, the J gene TRBJ2-2, with 8 bases that match TRBD2. The germline V gene has CDR1 LGHNA and CDR2 YNFKEQ. The CDR3 spans 16 residues. The V segment lost 3 bases and the J segment 5 bases; nucleotides outside the gene matches: 8.

The chain joins TRBV4-1 to TRBJ2-1; D call uncertain. V lost 1 base and J 0 bases, leaving 13 bases between the germline ends. CDR1 and CDR2 from the germline V gene are MGHRA and YSYEKL. The CDR3 is 17 residues long. This chain's CDR3 is CASSQAPRRSSYNEQFF. As DNA, the CDR3 is TGCGCCAGCAGCCAAGCGCCGAGGAGATCCTCCTACAATGAGCAGTTCTTC.

This chain connects TRBV6-1 to TRBJ1-3; D is undetermined. Trimming cost V 7 bases and J 1 base, with 8 bases left between them. Germline-derived CDR1 and CDR2 are MNHNS and SASEGT. This CDR3 is built from 13 residues. In DNA form, the CDR3 reads TGTGCCAGCAAGCCGGTATCTGGAAACACCATATATTTT. It codes for CASKPVSGNTIYF.

The CDR3: CASFGGETQYF. The CDR3 DNA follows: TGTGCCAGCTTTGGCGGGGAGACCCAGTACTTC. The V gene is TRBV2, the J gene TRBJ2-5, with D maybe TRBD2 (5 bases). This CDR3 has 11 residues. With 8 bases removed from V and 5 bases from J, the gap between germline ends came to 9 bases. Germline loops: CDR1 SNHLY, CDR2 FYNNEI.

This clone has a handful of counts. The V call is TRBV12-5, the J call TRBJ1-1, with D maybe TRBD1 (6 bases). This CDR3 spans 12 amino acids. The germline V and J ends were trimmed by 6 bases and 4 bases, with 9 bases remaining between them. Germline lookup yields CDR1 LGHNT and CDR2 FRNRAP. The CDR3 spells CASGLQGTEAFF. The CDR3 DNA sequence: TGTGCTAGTGGCCTACAGGGCACTGAAGCTTTCTTT.

The chain combines TRBV19 with TRBJ2-3; D ambiguous. The CDR3 has 11 amino acids. V lost 3 bases and J 5 bases, leaving 3 bases between the germline ends. Per the germline V gene, CDR1 is LNHDA and CDR2 is SQIVND (reference sequence). The CDR3 here is CASSIRDTQYF. CDR3 DNA: TGTGCCAGTAGTATCCGAGATACGCAGTATTTT.

The rearrangement uses TRBV19 and TRBJ2-4; no clear D gene. The CDR3 totals 16 residues. Germline V gene sequence: CDR1 LNHDA, CDR2 SQIVND (reference sequence). V was cut by 3 bases and J by 3 bases, with 15 bases left in between. CDR3 region: CASSIEAPLGKNIQYF. CDR3 coding DNA: TGTGCCAGTAGTATTGAGGCTCCCCTAGGCAAAAACATTCAGTACTTC.

The genes are TRBV28 and TRBJ1-2; D possibly corresponds to TRBD1 (6 bases). Trimming shortened V by 6 bases and J by 7 bases, and 15 bases separated the two germline ends. The CDR3 has 13 residues. Germline V gene sequence: CDR1 MDHEN, CDR2 SYDVKM. The CDR3 loop reads CASRYNRETGYTF. The CDR3 DNA is TGTGCCAGCAGGTATAACAGGGAGACTGGCTACACCTTC.